This passage covers 21 T cell receptor beta chains from one sample sequenced in a study of T cell responses to AZD1222 COVID-19 vaccine. Clones were read by immunoSEQ multiplex PCR, and TCRdb kept only the in-frame ones, dropping some. The sample includes about 110,000 clones, around 86% seen only once; the top ten take approximately 1.1%. Material: peripheral blood, obtained on day 0 of AZD1222 vaccination. Receptors were obtained from an adult in good health.

The chain couples TRBV27 to TRBJ2-3; 15 positions match TRBD2. CDR1 and CDR2 from the germline V gene are MNHEY and SMNVEV (reference sequence). This CDR3 contains 15 residues. The V segment lost 5 bases and the J segment 12 bases; nucleotides outside the gene matches: 9. DNA for the CDR3: TGTGCCAGCAGTCCTATCGGACTAGCGGGGGGGCTACAGTATTTT. Amino acids: CASSPIGLAGGLQYF.

This sequence joins TRBV6-5 and TRBJ1-1; D is uncertain. This CDR3 has 14 amino acids. Trimming shortened V by 8 bases and J by 4 bases, and 17 bases separated the two germline ends. Germline assignment: CDR1 MNHEY and CDR2 SVGAGI. CDR3 in amino acids: CASWLAGFGTEAFF. CDR3 nucleotides: TGTGCCAGCTGGTTAGCGGGGTTTGGCACTGAAGCTTTCTTT.

This rearrangement joins TRBV2 to TRBJ2-1; D unresolved. The length of the CDR3 is 11 residues. The germline CDR1 and CDR2 sequences are SNHLY and FYNNEI. V lost 4 bases and J 10 bases, leaving 8 bases between the germline ends. As DNA, the CDR3 is TGTGCCAGCAGTGGTCTGGAAGAGCAGTTCTTC. This encodes CASSGLEEQFF.

The V and J genes are TRBV5-1 and TRBJ1-1; no firm D call. V dropped 4 bases and J dropped 1 base, with 8 bases sitting between them. Looked up from germline, CDR1 is SGHRS and CDR2 is YFSETQ. This CDR3 contains 13 residues. In DNA, the CDR3 is TGCGCCAGCAGCCGGGGAGGGAACACTGAAGCTTTCTTT. This encodes CASSRGGNTEAFF.

The chain has TRBV25-1 and TRBJ1-2, with D unclear. The CDR3 loop spans 12 amino acids. The V end lost 2 bases, the J end lost 8 bases, and 9 bases lay between the germline ends. Germline V gives CDR1 MGHDK, CDR2 SYGVNS. CDR3 in amino acids: CASSEVRNGYTF. The CDR3 DNA is TGTGCCAGCAGTGAAGTTCGGAACGGCTACACCTTC.

V is TRBV6-4 and J is TRBJ1-2, with D hard to call. Germline values: CDR1 MRHNA, CDR2 SNTAGT. V was pared by 3 bases and J by 4 bases, with 12 bases between. This CDR3 contains 14 residues. This CDR3 is CASSEEGWGYGYTF. The CDR3 DNA sequence: TGTGCCAGCAGTGAGGAGGGTTGGGGCTATGGCTACACCTTC.

This chain joins TRBV13 and TRBJ2-7; 7 bases align to TRBD1. The CDR3 consists of 14 residues. Unmatched junction bases numbered 7, after V lost 4 bases and J lost 4 bases. Germline V gene sequence: CDR1 PRHDT, CDR2 FYEKMQ (reference sequence). CDR3 coding DNA: TGTGCCAGCAGCTATAGGGGGCGCGGATACGAGCAGTACTTC. The encoded protein is CASSYRGRGYEQYF.

The chain is built from TRBV4-2 and TRBJ2-7, with D perhaps matching TRBD2 (6 bases). The V end lost 0 bases, the J end lost 3 bases, and 15 bases lay between the germline ends. The CDR3 is 16 residues long. CDR1 and CDR2 (germline): LGHNA, YNFKEQ. The CDR3 reads CASSQEEVASVYEQYF. The DNA for the CDR3 is TGTGCCAGCAGCCAAGAAGAGGTGGCTAGCGTCTACGAGCAGTACTTC.

This clone appeared a few times. The chain employs TRBV1 and TRBJ1-2. TRBV1 is termed a pseudogene. The CDR3 runs to 14 residues. In nucleotides, the CDR3 is TGCACCAGCAGCCAAGGGTTAGGCTACTATGGCTACACCTTC. Protein product: CTSSQGLGYYGYTF.

The gene calls are TRBV14 and TRBJ2-7; no clear D. Germline V gives CDR1 SGHDN, CDR2 FVKESK. This CDR3 has 15 residues. V was shortened by 1 base and J by 1 base, with 11 bases between the two germline ends. The CDR3 loop reads CASSQVGTKSYEQYF. The CDR3, as DNA: TGTGCCAGCAGCCAAGTTGGTACCAAGTCCTACGAGCAGTACTTC.

The chain joins TRBV5-6 to TRBJ1-4; D is unresolved. Trimming left V 0 bases short and J 6 bases short, with 6 bases between. The CDR3 loop spans 13 amino acids. Germline CDR1 reads SGHDT; CDR2 reads YYEEEE. The CDR3 spells CASSLGLDEKLFF. The CDR3 DNA reads as TGTGCCAGCAGCTTGGGGCTTGATGAAAAACTGTTTTTT.

V usage is TRBV5-8 and J usage is TRBJ1-4; TRBD1 might be the D (5 bases). The CDR3 is made up of 15 amino acids. Trimming left V 2 bases short and J 5 bases short, with 13 bases between. Germline lookup yields CDR1 SGHTS and CDR2 YDEGEE. The DNA for the CDR3 is TGTGCCAGCAGCTTTCTGGGGCAGGGCAATGAAAAACTGTTTTTT. Translated, it gives CASSFLGQGNEKLFF.

V and J are TRBV27 and TRBJ2-3, with 12 nucleotides matching TRBD1. Germline values: CDR1 MNHEY, CDR2 SMNVEV (reference sequence). V was pared by 6 bases and J by 3 bases, with 10 bases of the junction left unmatched. The CDR3 covers 17 residues. The CDR3 region has the DNA TGTGCCAGCAGACGTGGGACAGGGGGCTTCAGGACAGATACGCAGTATTTT. Translation: CASRRGTGGFRTDTQYF.

CDR3 sequence (DNA): TGTGCCAGCAGCCAGTGGGGGACGGTGAACACTGAAGCTTTCTTT. Amino acids: CASSQWGTVNTEAFF. The J gene is TRBJ1-1, the V gene TRBV5-5; weak D call: TRBD1 (5 bases). Deletions cut 4 bases from V and 0 bases from J, with 13 bases between. The CDR3 consists of 15 residues. The germline V gene encodes CDR1 SGHKS and CDR2 YYEKEE (reference sequence).

The DNA for the CDR3 is TGTGCCAGCAGCCAAGCTGGGAACACTGAAGCTTTCTTT. Translating gives CASSQAGNTEAFF. The rearrangement uses TRBV3-1 (or the pseudogene TRBV3-2) and TRBJ1-1; D not certain. V lost 1 base and J 1 base, leaving 4 bases between the germline ends. Germline V gene lookup returns CDR1 LGHDT and CDR2 YNNKEL (reference sequence). CDR3 length: 13 residues.

The rearrangement links TRBV4-3 to TRBJ1-4; 9 bases align to TRBD1. Trimming took 4 bases from V and 5 from J; bases not matched to a gene: 8. This CDR3 is 16 amino acids long. CDR1 LGHNA and CDR2 YSLEER come from the germline V gene. The CDR3 nucleotides read TGCGCCAGCAGCCTCCATACCGGGACAGGGAATGAAAAACTGTTTTTT. Translated, it gives CASSLHTGTGNEKLFF.

V is TRBV27 and J is TRBJ1-1; TRBD1 is a possible D gene (6 bases). Germline V gene lookup returns CDR1 MNHEY and CDR2 SMNVEV (reference sequence). The ends were cut back, 6 bases at V and 3 bases at J, with 14 bases in the middle. This CDR3 spans 14 amino acids. CDR3 nucleotides: TGTGCCAGCAGCCCCGGGACACCGGACACTGAAGCTTTCTTT. Residues: CASSPGTPDTEAFF.

The chain employs TRBV12-5 and TRBJ1-1; TRBD1 agrees at 7 bases. The CDR3 is 15 amino acids. V shed 0 bases, J shed 3 bases, and the junction held 4 bases outside the gene matches. The V gene's germline CDR1 is LGHNT and CDR2 FRNRAP. CDR3: CASGLVLTGDTEAFF. CDR3 nucleotides: TGTGCTAGTGGTTTGGTCCTCACAGGGGACACTGAAGCTTTCTTT.

This clone has a single count. J is TRBJ2-5 and V is TRBV4-3; D gene uncertain. The CDR3 extends over 13 amino acids. Germline CDR1 is LGHNA and CDR2 is YSLEER. With 1 base removed from V and 5 bases from J, the gap between germline ends came to 8 bases. Written as DNA, the CDR3 is TGCGCCAGCAGCCAAGGGCGGTACGAGACCCAGTACTTC. Translation: CASSQGRYETQYF.

The V and J genes are TRBV6-5 and TRBJ2-1, with TRBD1 identical over 8 bases. V was pared by 7 bases and J by 5 bases, with 7 bases of the junction left unmatched. Germline CDR1 is MNHEY and CDR2 is SVGAGI. This CDR3 has 14 residues. CDR3 residues: CASINTGGNNEQFF. DNA of the CDR3: TGTGCCAGCATCAACACAGGGGGTAACAATGAGCAGTTCTTC.

V gene TRBV28 combines with J gene TRBJ2-7; D gene unclear. The length of the CDR3 is 12 residues. Germline V gene sequence: CDR1 MDHEN, CDR2 SYDVKM. The V and J ends lost 5 bases and 3 bases respectively, with 8 bases between them. CDR3 in amino acids: CASSPWGYEQYF. CDR3 bases: TGTGCCAGCAGTCCCTGGGGCTACGAGCAGTACTTC.